This T cell receptor (beta chain) is drawn from a study of blood T cell repertoires in COVID-19. Study-level information: Sites across the United States, Italy and Spain contributed samples from acute and convalescent COVID-19. Nucleic acid was either cDNA or gDNA, and it came from T cells, B-cell-depleted T cells, or PBMCs.

Original processing notes: Reference gene primer amplification in the assay estimated nucleated cell counts. The repertoire was sequenced with immunoSEQ multiplex PCR; TCRdb's copy has only in-frame clones and lacks some. V, J and clone size reflect that table, while D and trimming were determined from the DNA. This table holds roughly 87,000 clones, 70% to 90% found once. While infection was still active, Seattle patients were enrolled and then followed longitudinally. Trimming cost V 3 bases and J 8 bases; bases outside gene matches: 6. Germline values: CDR1 KGHSH, CDR2 LQKENI. The CDR3 is 14 amino acids.

The source material was peripheral blood. This TCR came from a woman of 80 years or more with COVID-19, enrolled during active disease. V is TRBV18 and J is TRBJ1-1; 10 nucleotides match TRBD1. The CDR3, as DNA: TGTGCCAGCTCACCCGGGACAGGGGCTTCCGAAGCTTTCTTT. This codes for CASSPGTGASEAFF. The variable domain in full, completed from reference TRBV18 and TRBJ1-1, reads NAGVMQNPRHLVRRRGQEARLRCSPMKGHSHVYWYRQLPEEGLKFMVYLQKENIIDESGMPKERFSAEFPKEGPSILRIQQVVRGDSAAYFCASSPGTGASEAFFGQGTRLTVV.